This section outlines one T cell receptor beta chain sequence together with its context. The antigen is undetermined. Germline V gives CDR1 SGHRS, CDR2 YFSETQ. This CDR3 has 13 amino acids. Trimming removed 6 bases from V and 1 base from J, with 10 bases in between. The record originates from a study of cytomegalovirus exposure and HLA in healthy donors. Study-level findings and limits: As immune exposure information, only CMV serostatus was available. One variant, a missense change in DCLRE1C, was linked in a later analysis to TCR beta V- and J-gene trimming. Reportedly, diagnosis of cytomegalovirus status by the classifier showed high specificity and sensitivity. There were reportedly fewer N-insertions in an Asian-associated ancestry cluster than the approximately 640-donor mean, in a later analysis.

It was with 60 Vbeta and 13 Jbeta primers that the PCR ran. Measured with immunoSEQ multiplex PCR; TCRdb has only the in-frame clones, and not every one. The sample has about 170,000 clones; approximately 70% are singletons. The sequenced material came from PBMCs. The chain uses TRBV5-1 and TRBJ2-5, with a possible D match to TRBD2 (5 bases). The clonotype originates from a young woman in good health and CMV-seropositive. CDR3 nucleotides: TGCGCCAGCACCGCGGGCGTCCAAGAGACCCAGTACTTC. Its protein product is CASTAGVQETQYF.